There are a few counts of the clone carrying this T cell receptor (beta chain). Its matching antigen is unknown. The beta constant-region primer was an equimolar mix of two oligonucleotides covering TRBC1 and TRBC2. Four rounds of PCR amplified the ligated cDNA using nested alpha and beta constant-region primers plus SP2. Each CDR3 protein is one row after TCRdb ran MiXCR on the UMI-ligation and nested PCR reads. The data show approximately 100,000 distinct CDR3 sequences, with around 15% seen just once and about 3% held by the top ten. Between the trimmed V and J ends, which lost 0 bases and 0 bases, there was a span of 0 bases. Germline CDR1 is SQVTM and CDR2 is ANQGSEA. The CDR3 runs 12 residues. The data originate from a study of naive and memory T cell subsets. Study-wide results and caveats: A few larger clonotypes appeared in naive repertoires, especially CD8, possibly memory cells re-expressing CD45RA. Over 85% of naive TCR sequences appeared only once after error correction, unlike memory subsets.

Separate alpha and beta amplification began at the second PCR step. CD4+ T cell IFNgamma after overnight CMV lysate exposure gave donor CMV status. CD4 T cells were positively selected, then CD8 T cells from the CD4-negative fraction. Sequences were obtained from naive CD8+ T cells from blood. This chain joins TRBV29-1 and TRBJ1-3; D unresolved. This receptor was taken from a human donor in good health. CDR3 bases: TGCAGCGTTGAAGACTCTGGAAACACCATATATTTT. It yields the protein CSVEDSGNTIYF.